Below, 29 T cell receptor beta chains from the same sample are listed, as sequenced in a study of T-cell reconstitution after alpha-beta-depleted transplantation in children. Using unique molecular identifiers, the investigators prepared the TCRbeta library. TCRdb passed the PCR reads through MiXCR, listing each CDR3 protein once. The data contain around 680,000 distinct CDR3 sequences, about 15% of them singletons. This specimen was PBMCs from the stem cell graft donor, taken from the stem cell graft. These receptors were taken from a human donor who donated a stem cell graft to a child with acute myeloid leukemia.

The chain joins TRBV20-1 to TRBJ2-7; a possible D gene is TRBD2 (6 bases). Trimming took 2 bases from V and 0 from J, leaving 14 bases between them. The CDR3 contains 15 residues. The germline V gene has CDR1 DFQATT and CDR2 SNEGSKA (reference sequence). The CDR3 sequence: CSARPGTSSSYEQYF. For the CDR3, the DNA is TGCAGTGCTAGACCCGGGACTTCTAGCTCCTACGAGCAGTACTTC.

This clonotype showed up many times. V gene TRBV20-1 combines with J gene TRBJ1-2, with 9 bases fitting TRBD1. J gave up 6 bases and V 2 bases, and 4 bases lay outside the gene matches. CDR3 length: 13 amino acids. In germline, CDR1 is DFQATT, CDR2 SNEGSKA (reference sequence). CDR3 in amino acids: CSARSDRGNGYTF. For the CDR3, the DNA is TGCAGTGCTAGAAGCGACAGGGGGAATGGCTACACCTTC.

The chain combines TRBV15 with TRBJ1-1, with a weak D call TRBD1 (5 bases). This CDR3 spans 14 amino acids. Per germline, CDR1 LNHNV and CDR2 YYDKDF (reference sequence). Trimming cost V 0 bases and J 5 bases, with 10 bases left between them. CDR3 coding DNA: TGTGCCACCAGCAGAGATGGGGGGGGGACTGAAGCTTTCTTT. Its translation: CATSRDGGGTEAFF.

With regard to this clonotype: Just one base apart from a much larger clone, this may be a read error. This sequence joins TRBV6-5 and TRBJ2-3, with a possible D match to TRBD2 (8 bases). Germline CDR1 reads MNHEY; CDR2 reads SVGAGI. The CDR3 sequence is 16 residues long. The CDR3 DNA reads TGTGCCAGCAGTTACCTCAACGGGGGGGGGACAGATACGCAGAATTTT. Amino acid sequence: CASSYLNGGGTDTQNF.

The CDR3: CASGGGQGSEAFF. CDR3 DNA: TGTGCCAGCGGCGGGGGACAGGGCTCTGAAGCTTTCTTT. This chain joins TRBV7-3 and TRBJ1-1, with TRBD1 matching over 9 bases. The V and J ends lost 8 bases and 6 bases, in that order; junction bases with no gene match: 7. Germline CDR1 reads SGHTA; CDR2 reads FQGTGA. The CDR3 spans 13 residues.

In this sample, this clonotype turned up many times. This chain links TRBV27 with TRBJ2-3; no firm D call. The germline CDR1 and CDR2 sequences are MNHEY and SMNVEV (reference sequence). The CDR3 extends over 14 amino acids. Trimming removed 0 bases at V and 2 bases at J, with 6 bases between. In DNA, the CDR3 is TGTGCCAGCAGTTTATCGGGAAACACAGATACGCAGTATTTT. Its translation: CASSLSGNTDTQYF.

This clonotype has just a few counts. The chain combines TRBV12-3 or TRBV12-4 with TRBJ1-4; D unresolved. V lost 6 bases and J 4 bases, leaving 9 bases between the germline ends. The CDR3 totals 13 residues. Written as DNA, the CDR3 is TGTGCCAGCAGCCAGCGTAATAATGAAAAACTGTTTTTT. This gives the protein CASSQRNNEKLFF.

There are a few counts of this clonotype. The chain is built from TRBV24-1 and TRBJ2-3; maybe TRBD2 (5 bases). Germline CDR1 KGHDR, CDR2 SFDVKD. The V end was cut by 4 bases, the J end by 2 bases, with 15 bases between. The CDR3 has 16 residues. The CDR3 reads CATSEATPGDTDTQYF. In DNA form, the CDR3 reads TGTGCCACCAGTGAAGCGACTCCCGGGGACACAGATACGCAGTATTTT.

The rearrangement links TRBV7-2 to TRBJ1-2, with TRBD1 identical over 7 bases. Trimming at V came to 2 bases and at J to 8 bases, leaving 11 bases not matched to a gene. The CDR3 spans 15 residues. Per the germline V gene, CDR1 is SGHTA and CDR2 is FQGNSA. The CDR3 region has the DNA TGTGCCAGCAGCTTAAGCCCGGACAGGATTGAAGGCTACACCTTC. Its translation is CASSLSPDRIEGYTF.

This clonotype turned up a few times. This chain links TRBV5-1 with TRBJ1-4; possible D gene TRBD1, 6 bases. From germline, CDR1 is SGHRS and CDR2 YFSETQ. Trimming removed 0 bases from V and 8 bases from J, with 14 bases in between. The CDR3 has 15 residues. As DNA, the CDR3 is TGCGCCAGCAGCTTGGCCACAGGGAGCCACGAAAAACTGTTTTTT. Its protein is CASSLATGSHEKLFF.

This clonotype was picked up many times. The CDR3 DNA reads as TGCAGTGCTAGGTCAGCGGGGGGTGACAACGAGCAGTACTTC. This sequence encodes CSARSAGGDNEQYF. V usage is TRBV20-1 and J usage is TRBJ2-7, with 9 bases aligning to TRBD2. J was trimmed by 5 bases and V by 3 bases; bases with no gene match: 8. The CDR3 is made up of 14 amino acids. CDR1 is DFQATT, CDR2 SNEGSKA, per germline (reference sequence).

This rearrangement joins TRBV7-9 to TRBJ1-5; 7 nucleotides agree with TRBD1. Germline CDR1 is SEHNR and CDR2 is FQNEAQ (reference sequence). This CDR3 is 13 amino acids long. Germline trimming cut 5 bases from V and 5 bases from J; bases unmatched to any gene: 3. CDR3 in DNA: TGTGCCAGCAGCCCAGGGGGGCATCAGCCCCAGCATTTT. The encoded protein is CASSPGGHQPQHF.

The chain combines TRBV7-2 with TRBJ2-2; unclear D gene. Per germline, CDR1 SGHTA and CDR2 FQGNSA. This CDR3 has 14 residues. V was trimmed by 6 bases and J by 5 bases, leaving 13 bases between them. CDR3 nucleotides: TGTGCCAGCAGTCCCCATCCGAGGACCGGGGAGCTGTTTTTT. It specifies CASSPHPRTGELFF. The whole variable domain, filled in from reference TRBV7-2 and TRBJ2-2, reads GAGVSQSPSNKVTEKGKDVELRCDPISGHTALYWYRQSLGQGLEFLIYFQGNSAPDKSGLPSDRFSAERTGGSVSTLTIQRTQQEDSAVYLCASSPHPRTGELFFGEGSRLTVL.

The rearrangement uses TRBV10-1 and TRBJ2-2; 12 bases are a match to TRBD2. Germline CDR1 reads WNHNN; CDR2 reads SYGVQD (reference sequence). The CDR3 extends over 16 amino acids. V dropped 4 bases and J dropped 6; count of bases not matched to a gene: 6. The chain's CDR3 is CASSGTSGGPSGELFF. In DNA form, the CDR3 reads TGCGCCAGCAGTGGAACTAGCGGGGGGCCATCCGGGGAGCTGTTTTTT.

The rearrangement uses TRBV10-1 and TRBJ2-5; TRBD1 matches 11 bases. Per the germline V gene, CDR1 is WNHNN and CDR2 is SYGVQD (reference sequence). This CDR3 comprises 16 residues. Unmatched junction bases numbered 4, after V lost 0 bases and J lost 4 bases. The CDR3 DNA sequence: TGCGCCAGCAGTGAGTCTACCGGGACAGGGGGAGAGACCCAGTACTTC. It codes for CASSESTGTGGETQYF.

This clonotype was found many times. The J gene is TRBJ1-1, the V gene TRBV7-6, with D unclear. Trimming pared 7 bases from V and 1 base from J, leaving 13 bases between. Germline V gives CDR1 SGHVS, CDR2 FNYEAQ. This CDR3 comprises 14 residues. The CDR3 DNA sequence: TGTGCCAGCACCCGGGAATGGTCGAACACTGAAGCTTTCTTT. Its protein product is CASTREWSNTEAFF.

V is TRBV20-1 and J is TRBJ1-1; no definite D call. This CDR3 has 14 amino acids. Per the germline V gene, CDR1 is DFQATT and CDR2 is SNEGSKA (reference sequence). V was pared by 5 bases and J by 0 bases, with 13 bases between. The CDR3 region has the DNA TGCAGTGCTTCAACGGGCTGGATGAACACTGAAGCTTTCTTT. Translation: CSASTGWMNTEAFF.

This clonotype appeared many times. The chain carries TRBV20-1 and TRBJ2-7; maybe TRBD2 (5 bases). Looked up from germline, CDR1 is DFQATT and CDR2 is SNEGSKA (reference sequence). This CDR3 is built from 14 residues. V lost 0 bases, J lost 4 bases, and 13 bases lay in between. In DNA, the CDR3 is TGCAGTGCTAGAGATGGGAGATCGGGGTACGAGCAGTACGTC. Its protein is CSARDGRSGYEQYV.

At least ten counts were recorded for this clonotype. The chain employs TRBV9 and TRBJ2-7; 7 nucleotides line up with TRBD1. CDR1 and CDR2 from the germline V gene are SGDLS and YYNGEE. V shed 3 bases and J 3 bases; nucleotides not matched to a gene: 9. CDR3 length: 15 amino acids. CDR3 sequence (DNA): TGTGCCAGCAGCGCCGAGGGGACAGAGGACTACGAGCAGTACTTC. Its protein product is CASSAEGTEDYEQYF.

The sample holds many counts of this clonotype. The gene calls are TRBV12-3 or TRBV12-4 and TRBJ2-1, with D uncertain. Between the trimmed V and J ends, which lost 2 bases and 5 bases, there was a span of 7 bases. The CDR3 spans 13 residues. The CDR3 sequence: CASSLHSNNEQFF. As DNA, the CDR3 is TGTGCCAGCAGTTTACACAGCAACAATGAGCAGTTCTTC.

The CDR3 loop is CASSDGQGEQYV. CDR3 DNA sequence: TGTGCCAGCAGCGACGGACAGGGCGAGCAGTACGTC. The chain is built from TRBV28 and TRBJ2-7, with TRBD1 matching 8 bases. The CDR3 sequence is 12 residues long. CDR1 MDHEN and CDR2 SYDVKM come from the germline V gene. V trimming: 6 bases; J trimming: 6 bases; junction bases outside the gene matches: 4.

This clonotype occurred a few times. The J gene is TRBJ1-5, the V gene TRBV4-2; no firm D call. V lost 0 bases, J lost 6 bases, and 6 bases lay in between. This CDR3 comprises 13 residues. Germline V gene data show CDR1 as LGHNA and CDR2 as YNFKEQ. As DNA, the CDR3 is TGTGCCAGCAGCCAAGAAAGGTCTCAGCCCCAGCATTTT. Its translation: CASSQERSQPQHF.

This clonotype showed up many times. The chain is built from TRBV12-3 or TRBV12-4 and TRBJ1-1; D gene ambiguous. This CDR3 region has 10 residues. V was cut by 7 bases and J by 10 bases, with 10 bases left in between. This chain's CDR3 is CASTRERAFF. CDR3 coding DNA: TGTGCCAGCACTAGGGAGAGAGCTTTCTTT.

V and J are TRBV3-1 and TRBJ2-1; TRBD1 matches 10 bases. The V and J ends lost 8 bases and 6 bases, in that order; junction bases with no gene match: 16. Germline V gene lookup returns CDR1 LGHDT and CDR2 YNNKEL (reference sequence). The CDR3 is 17 amino acids. CDR3 in DNA: TGTGCCAGCTGCCGATTTCGACCGGGACAGGGGCTCAATGAGCAGTTCTTC. This sequence encodes CASCRFRPGQGLNEQFF.

The chain has TRBV5-1 and TRBJ2-4, with D unclear. The CDR3 is 14 amino acids. Trimming took off 0 bases at V and 4 bases at J, with 8 bases between the two ends. The germline gives CDR1 SGHRS, CDR2 YFSETQ. CDR3 residues: CASSLGTAKNIQYF. In DNA form, the CDR3 reads TGCGCCAGCAGCTTGGGTACAGCAAAAAACATTCAGTACTTC.

The rearrangement uses TRBV6-2 or TRBV6-3 and TRBJ2-1; 8 positions agree with TRBD2. This CDR3 is built from 15 residues. The germline V gene has CDR1 MNHEY and CDR2 SVGEGT. The junction had 3 bases not matched to a gene; V was cut back by 5 bases and J by 0 bases. CDR3 DNA: TGTGCCAGCAGTAGCGGGGGCTACTCCTACAATGAGCAGTTCTTC. As protein: CASSSGGYSYNEQFF.

V usage is TRBV7-2 and J usage is TRBJ2-5; D possibly corresponds to TRBD1 (6 bases). V lost 2 bases and J lost 5, with 15 bases in between. The germline V gene has CDR1 SGHTA and CDR2 FQGNSA. CDR3 length: 15 residues. CDR3 bases: TGTGCCAGCAGCTTACAGCCCAGGGGCGGCGAGACCCAGTACTTC. Its protein is CASSLQPRGGETQYF.

This clonotype was found many times. The chain recombines TRBV7-2 with TRBJ1-1; weak D call: TRBD1 (6 bases). Trimming took off 5 bases at V and 0 bases at J, with 10 bases between the two ends. Germline loops: CDR1 SGHTA, CDR2 FQGNSA. This CDR3 spans 14 amino acids. CDR3 coding DNA: TGTGCCAGCAGCCCGGACAGTTTGAACACTGAAGCTTTCTTT. This gives the protein CASSPDSLNTEAFF.

This clonotype has just a few counts. V and J are TRBV7-9 and TRBJ1-2; D not resolved. CDR3 length: 15 amino acids. Germline CDR1 reads SEHNR; CDR2 reads FQNEAQ (reference sequence). Trimming stripped 1 base from V and 5 bases from J, with 14 bases between. In nucleotides, the CDR3 is TGTGCCAGCAGCTTAGGTCGAGAGGTCTTTTATGGCTACACCTTC. It is translated as CASSLGREVFYGYTF. Variable domain in full (rest from reference TRBV7-9 and TRBJ1-2): DTGVSQNPRHKITKRGQNVTFRCDPISEHNRLYWYRQTLGQGPEFLTYFQNEAQLEKSRLLSDRFSAERPKGSFSTLEIQRTEQGDSAMYLCASSLGREVFYGYTFGSGTRLTVV.